This record concerns one T cell receptor (beta chain) sequence. Germline V gene data show CDR1 as LNHDA and CDR2 as SQIVND (reference sequence). This CDR3 contains 16 residues. Trimming took 6 bases from V and 0 from J, leaving 17 bases between them. This record belongs to a study of PD-L1 blockade in urothelial cancer. Time point indicated: pretreatment peripheral blood. Clones were read by immunoSEQ multiplex PCR, and TCRdb kept only the in-frame ones, dropping some. The data hold 85,000 to 95,000 clones, with roughly 89% observed a single time. This sequence originates from a man aged 60 to 75 with urothelial cancer. The chain couples TRBV19 to TRBJ1-2; D is ambiguous. The sequences come from PBMCs, collected around atezolizumab (anti-PD-L1) treatment. The CDR3 DNA reads as TGTGCCAGTAGGTACGCGACGGGTCCGGCTAACTATGGCTACACCTTC. Translating it yields CASRYATGPANYGYTF.